This is a list of T cell receptor beta chains from one sample in a study of beta chain features in type 1 diabetes. Sequencing used immunoSEQ multiplex PCR; TCRdb keeps in-frame clones, though not all of them. The data hold fewer than 25,000 clones, with almost 70% observed a single time. Sample: Tregs from blood. The receptors were gathered from a woman aged 40 to 50 in good health. Both conserved end residues are part of each CDR3. Each record gives: V gene, J gene, clone size, D gene, CDR3 DNA, CDR3 protein. A D gene is named only where the DNA matches it firmly. Clone size is shown for a subset of rows, as once, few, many or a class of expanded clone.

TRBV5-1	TRBJ2-5	NA	NA	TGCGCCAGCAGCCCCACGCGGGAGACCCAGTACTTC	CASSPTRETQYF
TRBV5-8	TRBJ2-2	once	NA	TGTGCCAGCAGCTTGGTCAGGGGCGCGTTCACCGGGGAGCTGTTTTTT	CASSLVRGAFTGELFF
TRBV7-2	TRBJ2-3	few	TRBD2	TGTGCCAGCAGCTTAGCTAGCGGGGGGGCCCAAGATACGCAGTATTTT	CASSLASGGAQDTQYF
TRBV4-1	TRBJ2-5	NA	TRBD2	TGCGCCAGCAGCCAAGAGGTAGTAGCGGGGGGCCAAGAGACCCAGTACTTC	CASSQEVVAGGQETQYF
TRBV29-1	TRBJ2-3	NA	TRBD2	TGCAGCGTGGTACCGACTAGCGGGGCGGCAGATACGCAGTATTTT	CSVVPTSGAADTQYF
TRBV29-1	TRBJ1-3	NA	NA	TGCAGCGTGGCAGGGTTACAGTCTGGAAACACCATATATTTT	CSVAGLQSGNTIYF
TRBV6-1	TRBJ1-6	once	NA	TGTGCCAGCAAAGCGGGTCGGGTTTCACCCCTCCACTTT	CASKAGRVSPLHF
TRBV7-2	TRBJ1-1	NA	NA	TGTGCCAGCAGCCTGAGAGGGTGGGCGGGGGACACTGAAGCTTTCTTT	CASSLRGWAGDTEAFF
TRBV21-1	TRBJ1-2	NA	NA	TGTGCCAGTCCGCGGACGGGAACAGGGGGCTCTGGCTACACCTTC	CASPRTGTGGSGYTF
TRBV19	TRBJ1-2	NA	NA	TGTGCCAGTAGGTACAGCGGGGGCTACACCTTC	CASRYSGGYTF
TRBV6-5	TRBJ2-3	NA	TRBD2	TGTGCCAGCAGGCGACTAGCGGGGGATACGCAGTATTTT	CASRRLAGDTQYF
TRBV7-2	TRBJ2-1	few	TRBD1	TGTGCCAGCAGCTCGTGGACAGGGGCAGCTGAGCAGTTCTTC	CASSSWTGAAEQFF
TRBV2	TRBJ2-7	few	TRBD1	TGTGCCAGCAGTGAATCTTTGGGACAGGGAGCCGAGCAGTACTTC	CASSESLGQGAEQYF
TRBV7-9	TRBJ2-3	NA	NA	TGTGCCAGCAGCCCTGGGACTTCCATCGGGGCAGATACGCAGTATTTT	CASSPGTSIGADTQYF
TRBV10-3	TRBJ2-3	NA	NA	TGTGCCATCTCGTACGTACCGGGCACAGATACGCAGTATTTT	CAISYVPGTDTQYF
TRBV29-1	TRBJ1-2	NA	TRBD1	TGCAGCGTTGAAAACAGGGGCGCTGGTGGCTACACCTTC	CSVENRGAGGYTF
TRBV7-2	TRBJ2-1	NA	NA	TGTGCCAGCAGCTTAGTTGCGGAGTACTACAATGAGCAGTTCTTC	CASSLVAEYYNEQFF
TRBV18	TRBJ1-5	once	NA	TGTGCCAGCTCCCCCCTCGGGTGGGGCAATCAGCCCCAGCATTTT	CASSPLGWGNQPQHF
TRBV18	TRBJ2-1	NA	NA	TGTGCCAGCTCACCAGCGGCCTACTCCTACAATGAGCAGTTCTTC	CASSPAAYSYNEQFF
TRBV7-2	TRBJ2-1	NA	TRBD1	TGTGCCAGCAGCTCCCGGGGAGGACAGGGACCCCTCAATGAGCAGTTCTTC	CASSSRGGQGPLNEQFF
TRBV18	TRBJ1-6	NA	NA	TGTGCCAGCTCACCAGGCCGATTGCAGGGCCTCCACTTT	CASSPGRLQGLHF
TRBV5-1	TRBJ2-1	NA	NA	TGCGCCAGCAGCTGGGTGGACCCGGCGGGGGAGCAGTTCTTC	CASSWVDPAGEQFF
TRBV9	TRBJ1-4	NA	NA	TGTGCCAGCAGCGCTATCGGGGGGTGGGAGGAAAAACTGTTTTTT	CASSAIGGWEEKLFF
TRBV19	TRBJ1-1	NA	NA	TGTGCCAGTTTGGGGCTGAACACTGAAGCTTTCTTT	CASLGLNTEAFF
TRBV5-1	TRBJ1-6	NA	TRBD1	TGCGCCAGCAGCCCGGCGGGACAGGGGGATAATTCACCCCTCCACTTT	CASSPAGQGDNSPLHF
TRBV18	TRBJ2-5	few	TRBD1	TGTGCCAGCTCCTACAGGGGGCCGAGAGAGACCCAGTACTTC	CASSYRGPRETQYF
TRBV6-6	TRBJ2-5	NA	NA	TGTGCCAGCAGTTACCCCGTTTCCGGGGGTAGAGAGACCCAGTACTTC	CASSYPVSGGRETQYF
TRBV7-9	TRBJ2-1	NA	TRBD2	TGTGCCAGCAGCCCCTCGCGGGGGGGGTACAATGAGCAGTTCTTC	CASSPSRGGYNEQFF
TRBV6-4	TRBJ1-2	few	NA	TGTGCCAGCAGTGACTCCCCGGACAGCTATGGCTACACCTTC	CASSDSPDSYGYTF
TRBV19	TRBJ1-2	few	TRBD1	TGTGCCAGTAGCCCGGGACAGCAGTACTATGGCTACACCTTC	CASSPGQQYYGYTF
TRBV2	TRBJ2-7	NA	TRBD1	TGTGCCAGCAGTGAGGACAGGGGGAACGAGCAGTACTTC	CASSEDRGNEQYF
TRBV11-2	TRBJ2-4	NA	TRBD1	TGTGCCAGCAGCTTCCCTGGGACAGGGAACATTCAGTACTTC	CASSFPGTGNIQYF
TRBV11-2	TRBJ1-5	NA	NA	TGTGCCAGCAGCCCAACAGGGTCGAGCAATCAGCCCCAGCATTTT	CASSPTGSSNQPQHF
TRBV7-8	TRBJ2-3	few	NA	TGTGCCAGCGGGGGGGCCCCCACAGATACGCAGTATTTT	CASGGAPTDTQYF
TRBV19	TRBJ2-2	NA	NA	TGTGCCAGTAGTATTAGGGGATCCGGGGAGCTGTTTTTT	CASSIRGSGELFF
TRBV1	TRBJ2-3	NA	NA	TGCACCAGCAGCCAAGAAGGGGCGGGGGAATGCACAGATACGCAGTATTTT	CTSSQEGAGECTDTQYF
TRBV5-6	TRBJ2-1	NA	TRBD2	TGTGCCAGCAGCTTACTAGCGGGGGGGCTTAATGAGCAGTTCTTC	CASSLLAGGLNEQFF
TRBV19	TRBJ1-6	NA	NA	TGTGCCAGTAGTAGACAGAGCTCCTATAATTCACCCCTCCACTTT	CASSRQSSYNSPLHF
TRBV29-1	TRBJ1-1	NA	NA	TGCAGCGTTGAAGCGGCCGGTAAGAGGTCGAACACTGAAGCTTTCTTT	CSVEAAGKRSNTEAFF
TRBV9	TRBJ2-7	NA	TRBD1	TGTGCCAGCAGCGTAGGTGGGACAGGGATTTACGAGCAGTACTTC	CASSVGGTGIYEQYF
TRBV7-2	TRBJ2-3	NA	TRBD2	TGTGCCAGCAGCTTCTCTAGCGGGGGGGTGGGTACAGATACGCAGTATTTT	CASSFSSGGVGTDTQYF
TRBV7-2	TRBJ1-1	once	NA	TGTGCCAGCAGTCTCACCAGGGCCACTGAAGCTTTCTTT	CASSLTRATEAFF
TRBV5-6	TRBJ2-7	once	NA	TGTGCCAGCAGCTCAGGGCAGTACGAGCAGTACTTC	CASSSGQYEQYF
TRBV7-9	TRBJ2-7	NA	TRBD1	TGTGCCAGCAGAAGGGACAGCTCCTACGAGCAGTACTTC	CASRRDSSYEQYF
TRBV21-1	TRBJ2-5	medium-sized	NA	TGTGCCAGCAGCAAAGAAGTAAGGCAGGGGGAAGAGACCCAGTACTTC	CASSKEVRQGEETQYF
TRBV2	TRBJ1-4	NA	TRBD1	TGTGCCAGCAGGCGAGGGACAGGGCTTGAAAAACTGTTTTTT	CASRRGTGLEKLFF
TRBV10-3	TRBJ2-7	once	TRBD2	TGTGCCACAAGGACTAGCGGGGCCCAGGAATACGAGCAGTACTTC	CATRTSGAQEYEQYF
TRBV2	TRBJ2-5	NA	TRBD1	TGTGCCAGCAGTGAAGAGGGACAGGCCAGGGGGACCCAGTACTTC	CASSEEGQARGTQYF
TRBV6-6	TRBJ1-1	NA	NA	TGTGCCAGCAGTTACCTTTCAGGGGTCTCTGAAGCTTTCTTT	CASSYLSGVSEAFF
TRBV6-5	TRBJ2-1	NA	TRBD2	TGTGCCAGCAGGCGACTAGCGGGGGCCGTCCTGGGCCAGTTCTTC	CASRRLAGAVLGQFF
TRBV15	TRBJ2-4	once	NA	TGTGCCACCAGCAGAGATCCGGCGGGAGCCAAAAACATTCAGTACTTC	CATSRDPAGAKNIQYF